These T cell receptor beta chains were read from a single sample in a study of vaccination and CD4 T cells after COVID-19. These receptors lack a known antigen. TCRdb used MiXCR to reprocess the PCR reads, holding one entry per CDR3 protein. The profile shows about 16,000 distinct CDR3 sequences, roughly 51% of them singletons. The starting material was cultured CD4+ T cells from blood, obtained after SARS-CoV-2 vaccination. Source of these receptors: a human donor with COVID-19. CDR3s include the opening cysteine and the closing phenylalanine or tryptophan. A D gene is named only where the DNA matches it firmly. Clone size is not always given. Where it is, it says once, few, many or a class for expanded clones.

d_call,v_call,j_call,clone_size,cdr3_nt,cdr3_aa
-,TRBV11-3,TRBJ1-1,-,TGTGCCAGCAGCTCCGAAGGGCTGGGGAACACTGAAGCTTTCTTT,CASSSEGLGNTEAFF
-,TRBV25-1,TRBJ1-1,few,TGTGCCAGCAGTGAAGAACAGGAAGCGAACACTGAAGCTTTCTTT,CASSEEQEANTEAFF
TRBD2,TRBV5-5,TRBJ2-5,-,TGTGCCAGCAGCTTGGTCTGGACGGGGGGGGAGACCCAGTACTTC,CASSLVWTGGETQYF
-,TRBV27,TRBJ2-7,-,TGTGCCAGCAGTTCCCGAATGGGGAAGCAGTACTTC,CASSSRMGKQYF
-,TRBV7-2,TRBJ1-5,-,TGTGCCAGCAGCTTAAGGTATGATCAGCCCCAGCATTTT,CASSLRYDQPQHF
-,TRBV2,TRBJ1-5,-,TGTGCCAGCAGTGTCCAATCGGGGCCCAATCAGCCCCAGCATTTT,CASSVQSGPNQPQHF
-,TRBV20-1,TRBJ2-5,few,TGCAGTGCTAGAGATCAGGGTTGGGAGACCCAGTACTTC,CSARDQGWETQYF
-,TRBV27,TRBJ2-7,-,TGTGCCAGCAGTCGAAGTGGCGGACACGAGCAGTACTTC,CASSRSGGHEQYF
-,TRBV6-1,TRBJ1-3,few,TGTGCCAGCAGTGAATCGGGACGGCAGAACTCTGGAAACACCATATATTTT,CASSESGRQNSGNTIYF
-,TRBV2,TRBJ1-1,-,TGTGCCGGAAGGGAGGGAGCGAACACTGAAGCTTTCTTT,CAGREGANTEAFF
-,TRBV5-1,TRBJ2-5,once,TGCGCCAGCAGCTTGTTCCCCGGCCCCCAAGAGACCCAGTACTTC,CASSLFPGPQETQYF
-,TRBV6-1,TRBJ1-2,-,TGTGCCAGCACCCTTCCCGGGCGCGGCTACACCTTC,CASTLPGRGYTF
TRBD1,TRBV6-1,TRBJ1-3,-,TGTGCCAGCTCCCCCCTTACTTACAGGGGTAGAGACACCATATATTTT,CASSPLTYRGRDTIYF
TRBD1,TRBV6-1,TRBJ2-7,few,TGTGCCAGCAGGAAGACAGGGGGCGAGCAGTACTTC,CASRKTGGEQYF
TRBD1,TRBV7-6,TRBJ2-7,-,TGTGCCAGCAGCTTGGGACAGGGTGTCGAGCAGTACTTC,CASSLGQGVEQYF
-,TRBV7-8,TRBJ1-1,-,TGTGCCAGCAATGACATGGCAGGTAGTCTCACTGAAGCTTTCTTT,CASNDMAGSLTEAFF
-,TRBV12-3/TRBV12-4,TRBJ1-2,-,TGTGCCAGCAGTTTAAGGCAAGAGAGTCCCTATGGCTACACCTTC,CASSLRQESPYGYTF
TRBD2,TRBV5-4,TRBJ2-5,-,TGTGCCAGCAGCGCCGGCCAGCGGGGAGAGACCCAGTACTTC,CASSAGQRGETQYF
-,TRBV6-2/TRBV6-3,TRBJ1-5,-,TGTGCCAGCAGTTATGACAAAGGCAGCAATCAGCCCCAGCATTTT,CASSYDKGSNQPQHF
-,TRBV7-2,TRBJ1-1,few,TGTGCCAGCAGCCCGCAGATTGGAAGGAGCACTGAAGCTTTCTTT,CASSPQIGRSTEAFF
-,TRBV10-1,TRBJ2-3,few,TGCGCCAGCAGTCCACAGGGCCTCACAGATACGCAGTATTTT,CASSPQGLTDTQYF
-,TRBV29-1,TRBJ2-5,medium-sized,TGCAGCGTTGAAGACAGACAAGAGACCCAGTACTTC,CSVEDRQETQYF
TRBD1,TRBV7-2,TRBJ1-2,-,TGTGCCAGCAGCCGTATCCGGACAGGGAGGAATGGCTACACCTTC,CASSRIRTGRNGYTF
-,TRBV6-1,TRBJ1-6,-,TGTGCCAGCACGACTTTTTGGGGTAATTCACCCCTCCACTTT,CASTTFWGNSPLHF